The rows below give T cell receptor beta chains drawn from one sample of a study of blood T cell repertoires in COVID-19. The assay was immunoSEQ multiplex PCR, and TCRdb's table has in-frame clones only and misses some. The table includes around 93,000 clones, approximately 80% detected once. The sequenced sample was peripheral blood. The receptors were gathered from a woman aged 80 or over with acute or convalescent COVID-19. The CDR3 runs from the conserved cysteine through the conserved F or W. A D gene is named only where the DNA matches it firmly. For some rows the clone size is stated as once, few or many, or as a class when expanded; others skip it.

D	size	V	J	CDR3	DNA
-	few	TRBV5-5	TRBJ2-1	CASSPEGWGGNEQFF	TGTGCCAGCAGCCCCGAAGGGTGGGGAGGCAATGAGCAGTTCTTC
TRBD2	-	TRBV5-1	TRBJ2-1	CASSLYSGSGNEQFF	TGCGCCAGCAGCTTGTATAGCGGGAGTGGCAATGAGCAGTTCTTC
-	-	TRBV18	TRBJ1-1	CASSPGGSSNTEAFF	TGTGCCAGCTCACCAGGCGGGTCTTCGAACACTGAAGCTTTCTTT
TRBD1	-	TRBV6-2/TRBV6-3	TRBJ1-1	CASSPRDRNTEAFF	TGTGCCAGCAGCCCACGGGACAGAAACACTGAAGCTTTCTTT
TRBD1	-	TRBV19	TRBJ1-5	CASSPGQVSNQPQHF	TGTGCCAGTAGTCCCGGACAGGTTAGCAATCAGCCCCAGCATTTT
TRBD1	-	TRBV5-4	TRBJ2-7	CASSQDRGSSYEQYF	TGTGCCAGCAGCCAAGACAGGGGAAGCTCCTACGAGCAGTACTTC
-	many	TRBV27	TRBJ2-4	CASSQNRDFTYIQYF	TGTGCCAGCAGTCAGAACCGGGACTTCACTTACATTCAGTACTTC
-	once	TRBV9	TRBJ1-2	CASSVGAQGYTF	TGTGCCAGCAGCGTAGGGGCACAGGGCTACACCTTC
TRBD1	once	TRBV5-6	TRBJ1-1	CASSLTGQPKAFF	TGTGCCAGCAGCTTGACGGGACAGCCAAAAGCTTTCTTT
-	-	TRBV27	TRBJ1-1	CASSLQRSLPNTEAFF	TGTGCCAGCAGTTTACAGCGATCGCTCCCGAACACTGAAGCTTTCTTT
-	-	TRBV5-6	TRBJ1-3	CASSLGRYSGNTIYF	TGTGCCAGCAGCTTGGGGCGGTACTCTGGAAACACCATATATTTT
TRBD2	-	TRBV6-5	TRBJ2-3	CASRYSGGTDTQYF	TGTGCCAGCCGTTATAGCGGGGGCACAGATACGCAGTATTTT
-	-	TRBV28	TRBJ2-7	CASSPAGRANGEQYF	TGTGCCAGCAGCCCGGCAGGCAGGGCGAACGGCGAGCAGTACTTC
-	-	TRBV5-5	TRBJ1-2	CASNRALLNYGYTF	TGTGCCAGCAACAGGGCCCTTTTAAACTATGGCTACACCTTC
-	-	TRBV5-8	TRBJ2-7	CASSLGLDYEQYF	TGTGCCAGCAGCTTGGGACTGGACTACGAGCAGTACTTC
-	-	TRBV30	TRBJ1-2	CAWRESGTNYGYTF	TGTGCCTGGAGAGAGTCAGGGACTAACTATGGCTACACCTTC
TRBD2	-	TRBV5-1	TRBJ2-1	CASSEGLAGYNEQFF	TGCGCCAGCAGCGAGGGACTAGCGGGCTACAATGAGCAGTTCTTC
-	-	TRBV28	TRBJ1-1	CASSSGTRILNTEAFF	TGTGCCAGCAGTTCCGGGACAAGGATTTTGAACACTGAAGCTTTCTTT
-	once	TRBV5-1	TRBJ2-3	CASRLTGTGSTDTQYF	TGCGCCAGCAGGTTAACAGGGACGGGGTCGACAGATACGCAGTATTTT
-	-	TRBV5-8	TRBJ2-7	CASSPYEEGSYEQYF	TGTGCCAGCAGCCCCTATGAGGAGGGCTCCTACGAGCAGTACTTC